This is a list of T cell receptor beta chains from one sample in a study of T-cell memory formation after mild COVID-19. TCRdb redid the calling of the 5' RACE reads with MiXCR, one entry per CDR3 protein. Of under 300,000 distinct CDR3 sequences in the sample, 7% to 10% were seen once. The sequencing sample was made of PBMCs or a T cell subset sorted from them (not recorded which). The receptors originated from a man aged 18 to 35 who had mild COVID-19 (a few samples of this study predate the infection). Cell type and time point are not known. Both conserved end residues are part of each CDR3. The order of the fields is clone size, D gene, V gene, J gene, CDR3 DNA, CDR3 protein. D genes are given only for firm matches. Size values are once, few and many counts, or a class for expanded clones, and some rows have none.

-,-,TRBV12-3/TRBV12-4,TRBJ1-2,TGTGCCAGCAGCTTACAGGCGGAACGCGGCTACACCTTC,CASSLQAERGYTF
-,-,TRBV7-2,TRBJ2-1,TGTGCCAGCAGCCTCGAACGCTCCGGGACAGAGCAGTTCTTC,CASSLERSGTEQFF
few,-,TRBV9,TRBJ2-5,TGTGCCAGCAGCGTAGCGGTCCAAGAGACCCAGTACTTC,CASSVAVQETQYF
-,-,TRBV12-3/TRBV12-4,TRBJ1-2,TGTGCCAGCAGTTTCGGAAACATCTATGGCTACACCTTC,CASSFGNIYGYTF
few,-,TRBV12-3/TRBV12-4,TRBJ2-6,TGTGCCAGCACCTCCCGGGACCCCTCTTCTGGGGCCAACGTCCTGACTTTC,CASTSRDPSSGANVLTF
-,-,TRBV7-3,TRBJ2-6,TGTGCCAGCAGCTTAAGGTTTGGGGCCAACGTCCTGACTTTC,CASSLRFGANVLTF
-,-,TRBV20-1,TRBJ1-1,TGCAGTGCTATAGGGCTGAACACTGAAGCTTTCTTT,CSAIGLNTEAFF
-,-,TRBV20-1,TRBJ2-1,TGCAGTGCTAGAGAGGCGGGGCATGAGCAGTTCTTC,CSAREAGHEQFF
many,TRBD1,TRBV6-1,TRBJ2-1,TGTGCCAGCAGTACCCACAGGGGGCTTAATGAGCAGTTCTTC,CASSTHRGLNEQFF
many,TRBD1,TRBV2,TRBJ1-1,TGTGCCAGCATGCCCGCAGGGGGCTGGACTGAAGCTTTCTTT,CASMPAGGWTEAFF
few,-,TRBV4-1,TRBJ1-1,TGCGCCAGCAGCCAAGATCGGGGGGACGGCACTGAAGCTTTCTTT,CASSQDRGDGTEAFF
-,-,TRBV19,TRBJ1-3,TGTGCCACCATTACGGACTCTGGAAACACCATATATTTT,CATITDSGNTIYF
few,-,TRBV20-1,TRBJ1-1,TGCAGTGCGGGACGGGGCACTGAAGCTTTCTTT,CSAGRGTEAFF
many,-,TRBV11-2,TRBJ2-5,TGTGCCAGCAGCTTAGGCGACAGGCTCCTAGAGACCCAGTACTTC,CASSLGDRLLETQYF
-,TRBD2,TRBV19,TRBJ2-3,TGTGCCAGTAGTCGACTAGCGGGGGGCCTCACAGAGACGCAGTATTTT,CASSRLAGGLTETQYF
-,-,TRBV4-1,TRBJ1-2,TGCGCCAGCAGCCGTCCCGGGACCCAATTGTTGGGCTACACCTTC,CASSRPGTQLLGYTF
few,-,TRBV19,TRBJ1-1,TGTGCCAGTAGTATACTCACTGAAGCTTTCTTT,CASSILTEAFF
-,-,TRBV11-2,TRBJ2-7,TGTGCCAGCAGCTTATCCAGAGTCTACGAGCAGTACTTC,CASSLSRVYEQYF
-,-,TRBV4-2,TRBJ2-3,TGTGCCAGCAGCCGTGCCCCGGGGGAGACGCAGTATTTT,CASSRAPGETQYF
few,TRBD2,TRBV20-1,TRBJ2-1,TGCAGTGCAACAGGGACTAGCGGGGGGTTATTTGAGCAGTTCTTC,CSATGTSGGLFEQFF
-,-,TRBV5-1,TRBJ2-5,TGCGCCAGCCAACCTAGGGCGGCAGTGTACCAAGAGACCCAGTACTTC,CASQPRAAVYQETQYF
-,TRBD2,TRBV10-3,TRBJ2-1,TGTGCCATCAGACCTGGACTAGTCGCAATCAATGAGCAGTTCTTC,CAIRPGLVAINEQFF
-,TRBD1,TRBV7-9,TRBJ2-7,TGTGCCAGCAGCGCGACAGGGGACGAGCAGTACTTC,CASSATGDEQYF
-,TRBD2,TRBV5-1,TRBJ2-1,TGCGCCAGCAGCTTCGCGGGGGAGTACAATGAGCAGTTCTTC,CASSFAGEYNEQFF
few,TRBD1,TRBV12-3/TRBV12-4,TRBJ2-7,TGTGCCAGCCAGCCTGGGACAGGAGTCGAGCAGTACTTC,CASQPGTGVEQYF
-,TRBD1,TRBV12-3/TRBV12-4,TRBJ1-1,TGTGCCAGCAGTACGACAGGGTCCACTGAAGCTTTCTTT,CASSTTGSTEAFF
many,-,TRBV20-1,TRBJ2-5,TGCAGTGCTAGAGTACTAGGGACCCAAGAGACCCAGTACTTC,CSARVLGTQETQYF
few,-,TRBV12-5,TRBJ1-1,TGTGCTAGTGGCTACCAGGGTGGAACTGAAGCTTTCTTT,CASGYQGGTEAFF
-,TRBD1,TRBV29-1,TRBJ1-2,TGCAGCGTTGTGGGTAGGACAGGGAGCCCGCTATATGGCTACACCTTC,CSVVGRTGSPLYGYTF
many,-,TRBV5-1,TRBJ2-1,TGCGCCAGCAGCGTGGTCCTCTACACCCTTGGACATGAGCAGTTCTTC,CASSVVLYTLGHEQFF
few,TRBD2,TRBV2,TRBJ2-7,TGTGCCAGCGGACGGACTAGCGGGGCCTACGAGCAGTACTTC,CASGRTSGAYEQYF
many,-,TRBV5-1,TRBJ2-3,TGCGCCAGCAGCTTGGGACAGGCGGGAGATACGCAGTATTTT,CASSLGQAGDTQYF
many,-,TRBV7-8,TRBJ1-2,TGTGCCAGCAGCTTGGGGGTTTCGGGTTTGGGCGGCTACACCTTC,CASSLGVSGLGGYTF
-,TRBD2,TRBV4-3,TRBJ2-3,TGCGCCAGCAGCCAAGACCTAGCGGGACGCCCTAGCACAGATACGCAGTATTTT,CASSQDLAGRPSTDTQYF